One and the same sample provided the 30 T cell receptor beta chains below, sequenced in a study of kidney transplant recipient with SARS-CoV-2 infection. TCRdb ran MiXCR on the reads and lists one entry per CDR3 protein. The sample has 250,000 or so distinct CDR3 sequences; 29% are singletons. This material consisted of a blood sample, taken at baseline and between days 110 and 120 from a kidney transplant recipient. All receptors derive from a male patient in his thirties who had COVID-19 and was a kidney transplant recipient. Some of the T cells might come from the graft donor.

In its sample, this clonotype was seen many times. This chain uses TRBV6-2 or TRBV6-3 with TRBJ2-1; 8 bases match TRBD2. CDR3 length: 17 amino acids. V gave up 0 bases and J gave up 4 bases; unmatched junction bases: 8. Germline V CDR1 and CDR2: MNHEY, SVGEGT. CDR3 in amino acids: CASSYSPASGLYNEQFF. For the CDR3, the DNA is TGTGCCAGCAGTTACTCTCCGGCTAGCGGGCTATACAATGAGCAGTTCTTC.

Comments on this clonotype: A much larger clone lies a single base off, so this may be a read error. The chain couples TRBV20-1 to TRBJ1-3; D is undetermined. This CDR3 is 16 amino acids long. Trimming pared 0 bases from V and 0 bases from J, leaving 12 bases between. In germline, CDR1 is DFQATT, CDR2 SNEGSKA (reference sequence). The CDR3 DNA sequence: TGCAGTGCTAGAGATGACTCTGGAGACTCTGGAAACACCATATATTTT. Translation gives CSARDDSGDSGNTIYF.

This clonotype was counted at least ten times. The chain uses TRBV7-2 and TRBJ1-4; 9 bases fit TRBD1. Germline assignment: CDR1 SGHTA and CDR2 FQGNSA. The CDR3 contains 15 residues. The trim removed 4 bases at V and 8 bases at J, leaving 8 bases unmatched. CDR3 sequence reads: CASSSNLGTGEKLFF. CDR3 DNA: TGTGCCAGCAGCTCGAATTTGGGGACAGGGGAAAAACTGTTTTTT. Full variable domain (rest looked up from reference TRBV7-2 and TRBJ1-4): GAGVSQSPSNKVTEKGKDVELRCDPISGHTALYWYRQSLGQGLEFLIYFQGNSAPDKSGLPSDRFSAERTGGSVSTLTIQRTQQEDSAVYLCASSSNLGTGEKLFFGSGTQLSVL.

Many counts were recorded for this clonotype. J is TRBJ1-3 and V is TRBV9; 9 positions match TRBD1. The CDR3 spans 22 residues. Trimming at V came to 3 bases and at J to 2 bases, leaving 24 bases not matched to a gene. Per germline, CDR1 SGDLS and CDR2 YYNGEE. The chain's CDR3 is CASSGLGSSRDRDTGPGNTIYF. Here the CDR3 DNA reads TGTGCCAGCAGCGGTCTTGGGAGTAGCCGGGACAGGGATACTGGGCCTGGAAACACCATATATTTT.

On this clonotype itself: Mismatch with germline at one junction end may stem from a read error. This sequence joins TRBV7-9 and TRBJ1-2; D not resolved. Looked up from germline, CDR1 is SEHNR and CDR2 is FQNEAQ (reference sequence). The length of the CDR3 is 17 residues. This CDR3 reads CASSVSLYHGKTYGHTF. The CDR3 DNA follows: TGTGCCAGCAGCGTAAGCCTATACCATGGAAAGACCTATGGCCACACCTTC.

This clonotype was counted only a few times. The V gene is TRBV6-4, the J gene TRBJ1-2; no reliable D call. From germline, CDR1 is MRHNA and CDR2 SNTAGT. CDR3 length: 17 amino acids. The V end lost 5 bases, the J end lost 4 bases, and 23 bases lay between the germline ends. The CDR3: CASSICDSHGKTYGYTF. The CDR3 DNA reads TGTGCCAGCAGTATCTGTGACTCACACGGAAAGACCTATGGCTACACCTTC.

This chain joins TRBV6-2 or TRBV6-3 and TRBJ2-1; no firm D call. This CDR3 spans 13 amino acids. Germline lookup yields CDR1 MNHEY and CDR2 SVGEGT. Trimming took 7 bases from V and 1 from J, leaving 8 bases between them. In nucleotides, the CDR3 is TGTGCCAGCAACTACCGTTCCTACAATGAGCAGTTCTTC. Its protein product is CASNYRSYNEQFF.

At least ten counts were recorded for this clonotype. The chain is built from TRBV5-1 and TRBJ2-7; TRBD1 might be the D (7 bases). Trimming shortened V by 0 bases and J by 7 bases, and 17 bases separated the two germline ends. The germline V gene has CDR1 SGHRS and CDR2 YFSETQ. The CDR3 is 15 amino acids. CDR3 residues: CASSLVTLQGGEQYF. As DNA, the CDR3 is TGCGCCAGCAGCTTGGTTACGCTCCAGGGGGGAGAGCAGTACTTC.

This clonotype was recorded many times. V and J are TRBV25-1 and TRBJ1-2; D not certain. This CDR3 has 17 amino acids. The V end lost 5 bases, the J end lost 4 bases, and 23 bases lay between the germline ends. Germline lookup yields CDR1 MGHDK and CDR2 SYGVNS. The CDR3 DNA reads as TGTGCCAGCAGTATAGGAAGAGAACTGGGAAAGACCTATGGCTACACCTTC. Amino acid sequence: CASSIGRELGKTYGYTF.

At least ten counts were recorded for this clonotype. This chain connects TRBV6-5 to TRBJ1-5; D uncertain. CDR1 MNHEY and CDR2 SVGAGI come from the germline V gene. V was shortened by 7 bases and J by 0 bases, with 16 bases between the two germline ends. The CDR3 covers 16 residues. CDR3 DNA sequence: TGTGCCAGCAAGGACCGAGGGCCATATAGCAATCAGCCCCAGCATTTT. It yields the protein CASKDRGPYSNQPQHF.

This clonotype was observed a single time. Possible read error: a much larger clone is one base away. V is TRBV7-2 and J is TRBJ2-1, with D possibly matching TRBD1 (5 bases). Per the germline V gene, CDR1 is SGHTA and CDR2 is FQGNSA. The CDR3 loop spans 17 amino acids. The CDR3 DNA reads as TGTGCCAGCAGCTTAGCCGGCGCGGCAGGGCCCTACAATGGGCAGTTCTTC. It is translated as CASSLAGAAGPYNGQFF.

Many counts were recorded for this clonotype. The chain links TRBV28 to TRBJ2-7, with TRBD2 matching over 8 bases. The CDR3 is 14 residues long. Germline V gives CDR1 MDHEN, CDR2 SYDVKM. V lost 7 bases and J lost 2; bases outside the gene matches: 7. The CDR3 sequence: CASTKTSVPYEQYF. Here the CDR3 DNA reads TGTGCCAGCACCAAGACTAGCGTACCCTACGAGCAGTACTTC.

This clonotype was seen ten or more times. The chain carries TRBV7-8 and TRBJ2-1, with TRBD2 identical over 11 bases. The CDR3 covers 20 residues. Germline V CDR1 and CDR2: SGHVS, FQNEAQ. V was pared by 0 bases and J by 3 bases, with 13 bases of the junction left unmatched. This CDR3 reads CASSLASSGGTHPLYNEQFF. CDR3 coding DNA: TGTGCCAGCAGCTTAGCATCTAGCGGGGGGACCCATCCCCTCTACAATGAGCAGTTCTTC.

This clonotype was recorded a few times. The chain employs TRBV11-2 and TRBJ2-3; possibly TRBD1 for D (8 bases). This CDR3 has 16 amino acids. V lost 2 bases to trimming and J lost 4 bases, with 16 bases between them. Germline CDR1 SGHAT, CDR2 FQNNGV. CDR3 in DNA: TGTGCCAGCAGCTTAAGTACAGGGGGGGGGGCAGATACGCAGTATTTT. It specifies CASSLSTGGGADTQYF.

This clonotype was counted many times. The chain combines TRBV3-1 with TRBJ2-7; 9 bases align to TRBD2. The germline gives CDR1 LGHDT, CDR2 YNNKEL (reference sequence). The CDR3 is made up of 16 amino acids. Germline trimming cut 6 bases from V and 0 bases from J; bases unmatched to any gene: 9. The CDR3 sequence: CASSRLFSGSSYEQYF. The CDR3 DNA is TGTGCCAGCAGTCGACTTTTTAGCGGGAGCTCCTACGAGCAGTACTTC.

As concerns this clonotype: A read error may account for a junction end that differs from germline. The gene calls are TRBV2 and TRBJ1-1; unclear D gene. Germline CDR1 is SNHLY and CDR2 is FYNNEI. The CDR3 is made up of 15 amino acids. The CDR3 region is CASSKAPNMNTEAFF. The CDR3 DNA reads TGTGCCAGCAGTAAAGCTCCTAACATGAACACTGAAGCTTTCTTT.

The table lists this clonotype with many counts. The chain couples TRBV12-3 or TRBV12-4 to TRBJ1-5; D might be TRBD1 (5 bases). Deletions cut 8 bases from V and 7 bases from J, with 18 bases between. This CDR3 region has 14 residues. Written as DNA, the CDR3 is TGTGCCAGCGGAAGGGACGAGGTAGTGCAGCCCCAGCATTTT. Its translation: CASGRDEVVQPQHF.

There are a few counts of this clonotype. The chain is built from TRBV3-2 and TRBJ2-5. TRBV3-2 is deemed a pseudogene. The CDR3 extends over 15 amino acids. The CDR3 loop is CASSQDRSSQETQYF. The CDR3, as DNA: TGTGCCAGCAGCCAAGATAGGAGCAGCCAAGAGACCCAGTACTTC.

In regard to this clonotype: At one end the junction does not follow the germline gene, possibly because of a read error. The chain couples TRBV6-5 to TRBJ1-5; 7 nucleotides align to TRBD1. CDR1 is MNHEY and CDR2 is SVGAGI in the germline V gene. The CDR3 covers 13 residues. The CDR3 loop is CASSRQGGQPPHF. CDR3 sequence (DNA): TGTGCCAGCAGTCGACAGGGAGGTCAGCCCCCGCATTTT.

This clonotype was picked up many times. V usage is TRBV11-2 and J usage is TRBJ2-5, with D perhaps TRBD1 or TRBD2 (5 bases each). CDR1 and CDR2 (germline): SGHAT, FQNNGV. The CDR3 is 14 residues long. With 3 bases removed from V and 5 bases from J, the gap between germline ends came to 13 bases. CDR3 DNA sequence: TGTGCCAGCAGCTTTAAGGCAAGGGACGAGACCCAGTACTTC. The encoded protein is CASSFKARDETQYF.

There are many counts of this clonotype. This chain links TRBV9 with TRBJ1-2; no clear D. The V gene lost 7 bases and the J gene lost 4 bases, with 23 bases spanning the gap. Germline assignment: CDR1 SGDLS and CDR2 YYNGEE. The CDR3 runs to 16 residues. The CDR3 reads CASWYQYSRKTYGYTF. CDR3 DNA: TGTGCCAGCTGGTATCAGTACTCAAGAAAGACCTATGGCTACACCTTC.

In regard to this clonotype: A clone one base away is much larger, so this may be a read error. The chain couples TRBV12-3 or TRBV12-4 to TRBJ2-2; D might be TRBD1 (8 bases). CDR3 length: 16 amino acids. In nucleotides, the CDR3 is TGTGCCAGAAGTTTAGCACAGGGGGGGGACACCGGGGAGCTGTTTTTT. It yields the protein CARSLAQGGDTGELFF.

This clonotype was seen ten or more times. This chain connects TRBV25-1 to TRBJ1-2; unclear D gene. This CDR3 contains 17 residues. V lost 5 bases, J lost 4 bases, and 23 bases lay in between. Germline V gene data show CDR1 as MGHDK and CDR2 as SYGVNS. CDR3 coding DNA: TGTGCCAGCAGTTACGAGGTAGAACTGGGAAAGACCTATGGCTACACCTTC. Protein product: CASSYEVELGKTYGYTF.

In the case of this clonotype: A read error is possible here, since a much larger clone lies one base away. The chain combines TRBV6-5 with TRBJ2-7; the match to TRBD2 covers 10 bases. The ends lost 4 bases at V and 3 bases at J; junction bases unmatched: 6. The CDR3 has 15 residues. Germline CDR1 is MNHEY and CDR2 is SVGAGI. The CDR3 DNA reads as TGTGCCAGCAGTTCCCGGGCTAGCGGGAGCTACGAGCAGTACTTC. It yields the protein CASSSRASGSYEQYF.

As concerns this clonotype: A much larger clone differs from this one at a single base, so this may be a read error. This chain links TRBV6-2 or TRBV6-3 with TRBJ1-2; no firm D call. In germline, CDR1 is MNHEY, CDR2 SVGEGT. CDR3 length equals 17 residues. V was trimmed by 5 bases and J by 4 bases, leaving 23 bases between them. This CDR3 reads CASSRSTCIGKTYGYTF. DNA for the CDR3: TGTGCCAGCAGTCGTTCAACCTGCATCGGAAAGACCTATGGCTACACCTTC.

Comments on this clonotype: A much more abundant neighbour one base away suggests this may be a read error. The chain carries TRBV28 and TRBJ1-2; D remains ambiguous. Per the germline V gene, CDR1 is MDHEN and CDR2 is SYDVKM. The V end was cut by 4 bases, the J end by 3 bases, with 15 bases between. The CDR3 is 15 residues long. This chain's CDR3 is CASSWAGPLDYGYTF. CDR3 DNA sequence: TGTGCCAGCAGTTGGGCGGGCCCCCTTGACTATGGCTACACCTTC.

Note on this clonotype: A clone one base away is much larger, so this may be a read error. V is TRBV2 and J is TRBJ1-1, with D possibly being TRBD1 (6 bases). CDR1 and CDR2 (germline): SNHLY, FYNNEI. This CDR3 is 13 amino acids long. CDR3 in DNA: TGTGCCGGCATCGAGGGGGGGAACGCTGAAGCTTTCTTT. Translating it yields CAGIEGGNAEAFF.

This sequence joins TRBV7-1 and TRBJ1-2; D gene uncertain. TRBV7-1 qualifies as an ORF whose function is uncertain. The CDR3 length is 17 residues. V shed 5 bases and J shed 4 bases, with 23 bases lying between them. CDR3 sequence reads: CASSPSPHEGKTYGYTF. The CDR3 nucleotides are TGTGCCAGCAGCCCATCACCTCACGAGGGAAAGACCTATGGCTACACCTTC.

On this clonotype: A read error may be the cause here, since a much bigger clone is one base away. V usage is TRBV5-4 and J usage is TRBJ1-2; D gene unclear. V was shortened by 7 bases and J by 4 bases, with 23 bases between the two germline ends. The CDR3 totals 16 residues. Germline CDR1 is SGHNT and CDR2 is YYREEE (reference sequence). CDR3: CASWEAVPGKTYGYTF. The CDR3 DNA reads as TGTGCCAGCTGGGAAGCCGTACCAGGAAAGACCTATGGCTACACCTTC. The variable domain in full, completed from reference TRBV5-4 and TRBJ1-2, reads ETGVTQSPTHLIKTRGQQVTLRCSSQSGHNTVSWYQQALGQGPQFIFQYYREEENGRGNFPPRFSGLQFPNYSSELNVNALELDDSALYLCASWEAVPGKTYGYTFGSGTRLTVV.

This clonotype was seen ten or more times. V usage is TRBV12-3 or TRBV12-4 and J usage is TRBJ1-1; tentatively, D is TRBD1 (5 bases). The CDR3 runs to 14 residues. V lost 2 bases and J lost 2, with 9 bases in between. In nucleotides, the CDR3 is TGTGCCAGCAGTTTATGGGGCAGAAACACTGAAGCTTTCTTT. Translated, it gives CASSLWGRNTEAFF.